The subject of this entry is one T cell receptor (beta chain). This clonotype appeared a few times. This clone's antigen is unknown. The sample holds no much larger clone one base away, and base qualities are not on file. The receptor library was made with PCR. DNA from cultured CD4+ T cells was subjected to TCR sequencing with the Oncomine TCR Beta short-read assay at the Johns Hopkins FTIC core. The QIAamp micro DNA kit was used to extract genomic DNA from the cultured CD4+ T cells. Oncomine TCR Beta libraries from cultured CD4+ T cells were pooled using unique dual indexes and sequenced on an Illumina iSeq 100. In the source study's methods: Non-productive sequences were removed, and CDR3s that did not start with C, did not end with F or W, or were shorter than 7 amino acids were discarded. The MANAFEST web application was used to identify antigen-specific clonotypes by comparing peptide-stimulated wells against reference wells and other culture wells. To be called positive, a clone needed an FDR below 0.05, an odds ratio above 5, and a productive frequency above 0.1% in at least two of three replicate wells. Clonotypes that were significantly expanded in both SARS-CoV-2 spike wells and at least one common cold coronavirus spike condition were defined as cross-reactive. Using R version 3.6.1, CDR3 homology was evaluated through Levenshtein distances (stringdist) along with unrooted phylogenetic trees (ape). TCRdb passed the public sequencing reads through fastp at Q25 and MiXCR, retaining productive beta sequences. Rows are unified per CDR3 protein, each entry keeping the most common DNA and genes. The V and J calls and clone size come from TCRdb's table, not from the authors' own analysis. The sample table holds some 8,500 distinct CDR3 sequences, of which approximately 50% were seen once. Around 43% of the sample comes from the top ten.

The CDR3 holds 15 amino acids from the cysteine to the phenylalanine. Only the CDR3 region is kept as DNA, spanning 45 bases read in frame from base 1. Trimming takes 5 bases off V and 4 bases off J; junction bases not matched to a gene: 4. From a lookup of the germline V gene, CDR1 and CDR2 are ENHRY and SYGVKD. The data originate from a study of vaccination and CD4 T cells after COVID-19 (dated by TCRdb to 2022 to 2024). Context from the whole study: Every convalescent patient had a positive nasal swab PCR test for SARS-CoV-2, with mild disease in 9 or 10 patients and severe disease in one. Each participant got two doses of either the Pfizer-BioNTech BNT162b2 vaccine (n=8) or the Moderna mRNA-1273 vaccine (n=2). Post-COVID blood samples were collected from convalescent patients a median of roughly 100 days after diagnosis, with a range of roughly 30 to 170 days. In control cultures, a CEFX viral epitope pool was used as positive control, an HIV-1 Nef peptide pool was used as negative control, or no peptide was added. The spike-specific CD4+ TCR repertoire was compared before and after mRNA vaccination in nine to ten COVID-19 convalescent patients and a handful of infection-naive healthy vaccine recipients. For stimulating the cultures, overlapping spike peptide pools were used, derived from SARS-CoV-2 as well as from the common cold coronaviruses HCoV-NL63, HCoV-OC43 and HCoV-229E. The convalescent cohort included six males and four females, with two Hispanic individuals, seven Caucasians, two Asians and one multiracial person. The time from the second vaccine dose to post-vaccine blood sampling had a median of roughly 70 days and ranged from roughly 12 to 250 days.

Beyond this particular receptor, the publication reports: The number of convalescent patients in the study was relatively small, and the study did not examine early timepoints following natural infection. The median count of SARS-CoV-2-reactive clonotypes went up from under 25 after infection to approximately 40 after vaccination, although the change was not significant. In convalescent patients, nearly all vaccine-specific clones (304 of 307) were found to be mono-reactive for SARS-CoV-2 spike rather than cross-reactive with common cold coronaviruses. Among convalescent patients, a median about 86% of the SARS-CoV-2-reactive clones seen after vaccination appeared only after vaccination, which suggests priming specific to the vaccine.

Sample treatment or condition, as interpreted from the label and publication: roughly 11-day PBMC culture with coronavirus spike peptide pools or control peptides (ViraFEST assay). The ViraFEST assay was used in the study, in which antigen-specific T cells were expanded with peptide pools and expanded clonotypes were subsequently identified by TCR sequencing. The positive SARS-CoV-2 PCR tests of the convalescent patients were dated from March to December 2020, before the Alpha, Beta and Delta variants emerged in the United States. Each well held around 2 million PBMCs cultured with roughly 10 ug/ml peptide pools in IMDM containing 5% human AB serum and 10 IU/ml IL-2. On days 3 and 7, half of the culture medium was replaced with fresh IL-2-containing medium. CD4+ T cells were isolated after approximately ten days of culture through negative selection using the EasySep CD4+ T cell isolation kit. PBMCs were separated from whole blood using Ficoll-Paque Plus gradient centrifugation and then either used fresh or cryopreserved at -140C. In general, triplicate wells were set up for every culture condition.

The sequence links TRBV10-3 to TRBJ2-1; TRBD2 fits 11 bases in the junction. This sequence originates from a human donor who had recovered from COVID-19. Sequenced sample: CD4+ T cells from blood, cultured in vitro. The CDR3 protein: CAISQIAGGYNEQFF. The DNA sequence is TGTGCCATCAGTCAAATAGCGGGGGGGTACAATGAGCAGTTCTTC.